The next 11 T cell receptor beta chains were all read from a single sample in a study of regulatory and conventional T cells in RAG deficiency. The method was immunoSEQ multiplex PCR; TCRdb's version includes in-frame clones alone and lacks a portion of them. The sample shows 30,000 to 40,000 clones, over 75% of them seen only once. The same data also contributed to another study, on regulatory T cells. As that report states: Amplification used 52 TRBV primers and 13 TRBJ primers.

Specimen: CD8+ T cells sorted from blood. These receptors were obtained from a human donor in good health.

The chain carries TRBV23-1 and TRBJ2-5; D uncertain. Judging by the DNA end, TRBJ2-7 fits better; the J call may be wrong. TRBV23-1 is classed as an ORF, of uncertain function. CDR3 length: 15 residues. Here the CDR3 reads CASSQPADITYEQYF. The CDR3 coding sequence is TGCGCCAGCAGTCAACCGGCAGACATTACCTACGAGCAGTACTTC.

V is TRBV28 and J is TRBJ1-2; D remains ambiguous. The CDR3 covers 17 residues. Looked up from germline, CDR1 is MDHEN and CDR2 is SYDVKM. The V and J ends lost 7 bases and 3 bases respectively, with 24 bases between them. The CDR3 reads CASTLSGPIGGDYGYTF. The CDR3 DNA is TGTGCCAGCACCCTCTCGGGTCCTATCGGCGGGGACTATGGCTACACCTTC.

Concerning this clone itself: The junction differs from germline at one of its ends, possibly a read error. The V gene is TRBV7-7, the J gene TRBJ2-2; 11 bases align to TRBD2. Germline CDR1 is SSHAT and CDR2 is FNYEAQ (reference sequence). The CDR3 loop spans 16 amino acids. The CDR3 DNA reads TGTGCTAGCAGTTCTACTAGCGGGAGTTATACCGGGGAGCTGTTTTTT. Protein sequence: CASSSTSGSYTGELFF.

The chain is built from TRBV19 and TRBJ2-1; 10 bases match TRBD1. Germline lookup yields CDR1 LNHDA and CDR2 SQIVND (reference sequence). The CDR3 loop spans 15 amino acids. After removal of 7 bases from V and 8 bases from J, the junction contained 11 bases not matched to a gene. In DNA form, the CDR3 reads TGTGCCAGTACCCGGCGGACAGGGGGAAGTTATGAGCAGTTCTTC. This codes for CASTRRTGGSYEQFF.

The gene calls are TRBV28 and TRBJ2-7, with 9 bases identical to TRBD1. Germline trimming cut 5 bases from V and 2 bases from J; bases unmatched to any gene: 10. The CDR3 has 16 residues. Germline V CDR1 and CDR2: MDHEN, SYDVKM. CDR3 loop: CASSTHPGTGTYEQYF. The CDR3 DNA reads as TGTGCCAGCAGTACCCATCCCGGGACAGGGACCTACGAGCAGTACTTC.

The chain joins TRBV5-5 to TRBJ2-1; 7 bases are shared with TRBD1. CDR3 length: 15 amino acids. Per the germline V gene, CDR1 is SGHKS and CDR2 is YYEKEE (reference sequence). With V trimmed by 3 bases and J by 5 bases, 8 bases remained unmatched. This chain's CDR3 is CASSSGTAPDNEQFF. The DNA for the CDR3 is TGTGCCAGCAGCTCCGGGACAGCGCCAGACAATGAGCAGTTCTTC.

This clone was counted once. V usage is TRBV7-8 and J usage is TRBJ2-7; a possible D gene is TRBD1 (5 bases). V lost 4 bases and J 6 bases, leaving 16 bases between the germline ends. The CDR3 contains 14 residues. Germline V gene lookup returns CDR1 SGHVS and CDR2 FQNEAQ. The CDR3 DNA reads TGTGCCAGCAGCTCGCTTCTTCAGGGTAGCGAGCAGTACTTC. Encoded protein: CASSSLLQGSEQYF.

J is TRBJ1-5 and V is TRBV30, with no clear D. Germline CDR1 reads GTSNPN; CDR2 reads SVGIG (reference sequence). Trimming took off 0 bases at V and 0 bases at J, with 3 bases between the two ends. CDR3 length: 13 residues. CDR3 region: CAWSVGSNQPQHF. CDR3 nucleotide sequence: TGTGCCTGGAGTGTTGGTAGCAATCAGCCCCAGCATTTT.

The chain uses TRBV28 and TRBJ1-5; TRBD1 aligns across 8 bases. This CDR3 contains 15 residues. J lost 5 bases, V lost 2 bases, and 5 bases had no gene match. Germline lookup yields CDR1 MDHEN and CDR2 SYDVKM. The DNA for the CDR3 is TGTGCCAGCAGTTTACGGCAGGGGGCGCATCAGCCCCAGCATTTT. It codes for CASSLRQGAHQPQHF.

This clone occurred a few times. The rearrangement links TRBV19 to TRBJ1-2, with TRBD1 as a possible D gene (6 bases). CDR3 size: 14 residues. The germline V gene encodes CDR1 LNHDA and CDR2 SQIVND (reference sequence). V lost 6 bases to trimming and J lost 2 bases, with 13 bases between them. In DNA, the CDR3 is TGTGCCAGTAGCATCCGGGGGGCGAACTATGGCTACACCTTC. It codes for CASSIRGANYGYTF.

This rearrangement joins TRBV19 to TRBJ2-2; no reliable D call. From germline, CDR1 is LNHDA and CDR2 SQIVND (reference sequence). The V gene lost 4 bases and the J gene lost 1 base, with 7 bases spanning the gap. The CDR3 runs to 14 residues. The CDR3 sequence: CASSNAGNTGELFF. In DNA, the CDR3 is TGTGCCAGTAGTAACGCCGGGAACACCGGGGAGCTGTTTTTT.